This is a list of T cell receptor beta chains from one sample in a study of cytomegalovirus exposure and HLA in healthy donors. Data came from immunoSEQ multiplex PCR; TCRdb stores just in-frame clones and leaves some out. The table has over 100,000 clones, roughly 90% seen once. Source material: PBMCs. All receptors come from a woman aged 18-29 years in good health and CMV-seropositive. Each CDR3 is given without its conserved first and last residue.

V: TRBV4-2; length: 12; J: TRBJ2-7; CDR3: ASSQPGQEYEQY
V: TRBV9; length: 14; J: TRBJ2-3; CDR3: ASSEKGGEYTDTQY
V: TRBV30; length: 8; J: TRBJ1-2; CDR3: AWDQNGYT
V: TRBV2; length: 12; J: TRBJ2-1; CDR3: ASREDPMELEQF
V: TRBV5-8; length: 10; J: TRBJ2-5; CDR3: ATPRRGETQY
V: TRBV28; length: 12; J: TRBJ2-7; CDR3: ASQDWREGNEQY
V: TRBV7-2; length: 10; J: TRBJ1-5; CDR3: ASSLEVGGEY
V: TRBV11-2; length: 10; J: TRBJ1-2; CDR3: ASSPSGDGYT
V: TRBV6-6; length: 12; J: TRBJ1-2; CDR3: ASNPTGGYYGYT
V: TRBV11-3; length: 13; J: TRBJ2-5; CDR3: ASSLVGGSQETQY
V: TRBV7-8; length: 14; J: TRBJ2-1; CDR3: ASSLGTSGRNNEQF
V: TRBV30; length: 11; J: TRBJ2-7; CDR3: AWNPTGFYEQY
V: TRBV20-1; length: 9; J: TRBJ1-2; CDR3: SVKRGLGYT
V: TRBV4-1; length: 13; J: TRBJ1-3; CDR3: ASSQAPFSGNTIY
V: TRBV4-3; length: 13; J: TRBJ2-2; CDR3: ASSQGTSLPEELF
V: TRBV6-6; length: 12; J: TRBJ2-7; CDR3: ASSLDRVGYEQY
V: TRBV29-1; length: 12; J: TRBJ1-4; CDR3: SAKDRGRYEKLF
V: TRBV7-6; length: 14; J: TRBJ2-1; CDR3: ASSLAGTSGSNEQF
V: TRBV5-1; length: 14; J: TRBJ2-7; CDR3: ASSLAPSGASYEQY
V: TRBV7-9; length: 12; J: TRBJ2-7; CDR3: ASSLVGRAYEQY
V: TRBV6-1; length: 13; J: TRBJ2-5; CDR3: ASSEASGGQETQY
V: TRBV11-2; length: 14; J: TRBJ2-5; CDR3: ASSSITGDTQETQY
V: TRBV27; length: 11; J: TRBJ1-2; CDR3: ASSFSRQGDYT
V: TRBV5-4; length: 16; J: TRBJ2-7; CDR3: ASSLARWGQGGSYEQY
V: TRBV21-1; length: 14; J: TRBJ2-5; CDR3: ASSKADGGATETQY
V: TRBV7-2; length: 12; J: TRBJ1-2; CDR3: ASSLGQGRDGYT
V: TRBV19; length: 11; J: TRBJ1-2; CDR3: ASRGQENYGYT
V: TRBV5-4; length: 14; J: TRBJ1-1; CDR3: ASSPGTTPRDTEAF